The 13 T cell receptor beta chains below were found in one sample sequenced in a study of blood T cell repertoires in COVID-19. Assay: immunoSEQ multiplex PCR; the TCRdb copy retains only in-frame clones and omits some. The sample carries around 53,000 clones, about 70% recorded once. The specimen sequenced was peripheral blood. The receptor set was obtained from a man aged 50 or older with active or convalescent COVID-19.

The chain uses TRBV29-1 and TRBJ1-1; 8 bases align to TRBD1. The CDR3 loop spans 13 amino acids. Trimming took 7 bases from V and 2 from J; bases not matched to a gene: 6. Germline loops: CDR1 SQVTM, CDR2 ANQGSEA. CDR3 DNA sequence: TGCAGCGCTGCACAGGGGGGAAACACTGAAGCTTTCTTT. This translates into CSAAQGGNTEAFF.

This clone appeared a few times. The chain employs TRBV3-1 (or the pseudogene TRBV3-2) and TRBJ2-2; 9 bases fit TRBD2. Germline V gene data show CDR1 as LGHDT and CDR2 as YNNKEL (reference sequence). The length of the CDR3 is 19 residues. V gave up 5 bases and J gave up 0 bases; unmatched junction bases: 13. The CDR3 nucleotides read TGTGCCAGCAGCTATGGACTCGCGGGGGGGGCCTCGAACACCGGGGAGCTGTTTTTT. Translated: CASSYGLAGGASNTGELFF.

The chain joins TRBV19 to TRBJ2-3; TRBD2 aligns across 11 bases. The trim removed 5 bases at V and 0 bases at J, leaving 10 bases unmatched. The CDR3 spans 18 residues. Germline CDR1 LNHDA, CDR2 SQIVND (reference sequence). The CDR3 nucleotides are TGTGCCAGTAGTGTGGGACTAGCGGAGAGTTCTAGCACAGATACGCAGTATTTT. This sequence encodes CASSVGLAESSSTDTQYF.

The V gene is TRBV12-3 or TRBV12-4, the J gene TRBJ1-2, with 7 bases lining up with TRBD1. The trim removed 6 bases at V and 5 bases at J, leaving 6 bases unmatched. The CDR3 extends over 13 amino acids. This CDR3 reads CASSPGTAYGYTF. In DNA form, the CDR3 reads TGTGCCAGCAGCCCGGGGACAGCTTATGGCTACACCTTC.

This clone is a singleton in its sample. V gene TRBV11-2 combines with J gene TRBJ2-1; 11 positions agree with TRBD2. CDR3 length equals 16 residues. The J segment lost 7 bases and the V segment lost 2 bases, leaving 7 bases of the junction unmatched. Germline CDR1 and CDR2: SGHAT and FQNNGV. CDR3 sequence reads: CASSLSSGGVWNEQFF. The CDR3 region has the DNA TGTGCCAGCAGCTTAAGTAGCGGGGGGGTTTGGAATGAGCAGTTCTTC.

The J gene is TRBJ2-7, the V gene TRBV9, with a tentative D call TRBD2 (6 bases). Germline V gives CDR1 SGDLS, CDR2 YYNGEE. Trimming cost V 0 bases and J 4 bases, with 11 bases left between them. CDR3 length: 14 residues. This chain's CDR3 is CASSVGGGEYEQYF. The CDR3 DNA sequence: TGTGCCAGCAGCGTAGGTGGAGGGGAGTACGAGCAGTACTTC.

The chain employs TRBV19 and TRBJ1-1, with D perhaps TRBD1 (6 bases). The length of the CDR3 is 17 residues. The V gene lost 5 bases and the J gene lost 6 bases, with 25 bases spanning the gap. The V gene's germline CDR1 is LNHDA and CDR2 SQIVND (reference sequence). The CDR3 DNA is TGTGCCAGTAGTTCTGTCAGGGGAACTTCGATAGTGGCTGAAGCTTTCTTT. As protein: CASSSVRGTSIVAEAFF.

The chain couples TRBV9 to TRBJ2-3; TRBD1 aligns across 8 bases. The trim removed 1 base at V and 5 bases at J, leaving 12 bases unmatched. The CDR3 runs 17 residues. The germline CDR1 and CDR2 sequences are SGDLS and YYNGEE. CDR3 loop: CASSVLPGQGRGDTQYF. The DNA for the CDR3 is TGTGCCAGCAGCGTACTTCCAGGACAGGGAAGGGGAGATACGCAGTATTTT.

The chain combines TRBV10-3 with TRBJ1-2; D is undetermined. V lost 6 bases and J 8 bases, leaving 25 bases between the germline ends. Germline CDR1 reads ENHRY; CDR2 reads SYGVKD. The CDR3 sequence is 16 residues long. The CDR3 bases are TGTGCCATCAGCCAACGTCGGGAAGAGATAAAAGAGGGCTACACCTTC. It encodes CAISQRREEIKEGYTF.

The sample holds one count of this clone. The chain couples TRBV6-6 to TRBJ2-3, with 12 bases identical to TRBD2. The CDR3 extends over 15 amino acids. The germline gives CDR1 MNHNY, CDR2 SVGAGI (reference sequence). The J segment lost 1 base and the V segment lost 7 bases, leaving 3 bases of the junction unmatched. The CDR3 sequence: CASNGLAGRTDTQYF. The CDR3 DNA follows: TGTGCCAGCAATGGACTAGCGGGGCGCACAGATACGCAGTATTTT.

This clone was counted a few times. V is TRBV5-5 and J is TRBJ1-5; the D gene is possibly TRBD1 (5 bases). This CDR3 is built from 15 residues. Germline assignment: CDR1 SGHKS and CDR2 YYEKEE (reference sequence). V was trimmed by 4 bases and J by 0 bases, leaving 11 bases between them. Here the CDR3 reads CASSRDSHSNQPQHF. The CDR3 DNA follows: TGTGCCAGCAGCCGAGACAGTCATAGCAATCAGCCCCAGCATTTT.

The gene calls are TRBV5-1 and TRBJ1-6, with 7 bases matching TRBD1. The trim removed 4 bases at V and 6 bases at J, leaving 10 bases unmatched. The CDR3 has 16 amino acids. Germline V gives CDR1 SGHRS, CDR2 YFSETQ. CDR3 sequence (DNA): TGCGCCAGCAGCCTAAACCGACAGGGTAGTAATTCACCCCTCCACTTT. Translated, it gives CASSLNRQGSNSPLHF.

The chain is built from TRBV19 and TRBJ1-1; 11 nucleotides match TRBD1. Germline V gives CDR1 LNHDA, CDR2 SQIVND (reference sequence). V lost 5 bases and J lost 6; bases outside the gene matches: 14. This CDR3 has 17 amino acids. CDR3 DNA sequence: TGTGCCAGTAGTCCGAACTCTCCGGGACAGGGGGGAGCTGAAGCTTTCTTT. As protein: CASSPNSPGQGGAEAFF.